This T cell receptor (beta chain) was recorded in a study of T cell repertoires in aging, cancer and after chemotherapy. A mixed TRB-A/B primer pool amplified rearranged TRB by multiplex touch-down PCR. TCRdb reanalysed the multiplex PCR reads using MiXCR and keeps one entry per CDR3 protein. The table includes 13,000 or so distinct CDR3 sequences, under 30% detected once. The template was genomic DNA from peripheral blood, not RNA. The CDR3 is 13 residues long. V shed 6 bases and J 5 bases; nucleotides not matched to a gene: 5. From germline, CDR1 is ENHRY and CDR2 SYGVKD. This clonotype has more than one count but fewer than ten.

The TCR sequence derives from a human donor in good health. The sequencing sample was made of blood. The chain links TRBV10-3 to TRBJ2-5; 8 nucleotides line up with TRBD1. This CDR3 is CAISRGRGETQYF. For the CDR3, the DNA is TGTGCCATCAGCAGGGGGCGCGGGGAGACCCAGTACTTC.